These T cell receptor beta chains were read from a single sample in a study of blood T cell repertoires in COVID-19. Profiling relied on immunoSEQ multiplex PCR, and the TCRdb table lists in-frame clones only, not all of them. The sample yields about 200,000 clones, about four fifths seen once. Sequenced input: PBMCs or T cells enriched from blood (not recorded which). The receptors were gathered from a woman aged 50 to 60 who had been exposed to COVID-19. CDR3s include the opening cysteine and the closing phenylalanine or tryptophan. The D gene is left open where the match is weak. Clone size is shown for a subset of rows, as once, few, many or a class of expanded clone.

V: TRBV7-9
J: TRBJ2-1
D: TRBD1
size: -
CDR3: CASSLGTGRGEQFF
DNA: TGTGCCAGCAGCTTAGGGACAGGGCGCGGTGAGCAGTTCTTC

V: TRBV19
J: TRBJ1-4
D: TRBD1
size: -
CDR3: CASSTGTGIEKLFF
DNA: TGTGCCAGTAGCACCGGGACAGGGATTGAAAAACTGTTTTTT

V: TRBV5-1
J: TRBJ2-3
D: -
size: -
CDR3: CASSLGAGTDTQYF
DNA: TGCGCCAGCAGCTTAGGGGCGGGGACAGATACGCAGTATTTT

V: TRBV5-5
J: TRBJ2-2
D: TRBD1
size: -
CDR3: CASSFRGQGTGELFF
DNA: TGTGCCAGCAGCTTTAGGGGACAGGGCACCGGGGAGCTGTTTTTT

V: TRBV4-3
J: TRBJ2-1
D: -
size: -
CDR3: CASSERDNEQFF
DNA: TGCGCCAGCAGCGAACGGGACAATGAGCAGTTCTTC

V: TRBV5-1
J: TRBJ1-1
D: -
size: once
CDR3: CASRRGFEAFF
DNA: TGCGCCAGCAGGAGGGGGTTTGAAGCTTTCTTT

V: TRBV6-5
J: TRBJ1-1
D: -
size: few
CDR3: CASSVTVMNTEAFF
DNA: TGTGCCAGCAGCGTTACGGTAATGAACACTGAAGCTTTCTTT

V: TRBV6-5
J: TRBJ2-5
D: TRBD1
size: -
CDR3: CASSHRGPQETQYF
DNA: TGTGCCAGCAGTCACAGGGGCCCCCAAGAGACCCAGTACTTC

V: TRBV2
J: TRBJ1-2
D: -
size: -
CDR3: CASREGNRDYGYTF
DNA: TGTGCCAGCAGGGAGGGAAACAGAGACTATGGCTACACCTTC

V: TRBV7-2
J: TRBJ1-2
D: TRBD1
size: -
CDR3: CASSQTGKGGYTF
DNA: TGTGCCAGCAGCCAGACAGGGAAAGGTGGCTACACCTTC

V: TRBV16
J: TRBJ1-2
D: -
size: -
CDR3: CASSPQGGYTF
DNA: TGTGCCAGCAGCCCTCAGGGAGGCTACACCTTC

V: TRBV5-5
J: TRBJ1-1
D: -
size: -
CDR3: CASSLVGGRGNTEAFF
DNA: TGTGCCAGCAGCTTGGTGGGTGGAAGAGGGAACACTGAAGCTTTCTTT

V: TRBV10-2
J: TRBJ1-5
D: TRBD1
size: -
CDR3: CASSESRGQNQPQHF
DNA: TGCGCCAGCAGTGAGTCCAGGGGGCAGAATCAGCCCCAGCATTTT

V: TRBV28
J: TRBJ1-2
D: TRBD1
size: -
CDR3: CASSPWTGTNYGYTF
DNA: TGTGCCAGCAGTCCGTGGACAGGGACTAACTATGGCTACACCTTC

V: TRBV4-1
J: TRBJ1-4
D: TRBD1
size: -
CDR3: CASSQGTGGAGKLFF
DNA: TGCGCCAGCAGCCAAGGAACAGGGGGCGCGGGAAAACTGTTTTTT

V: TRBV19
J: TRBJ1-2
D: TRBD1
size: -
CDR3: CASSPGQLLSYTF
DNA: TGTGCCAGTAGTCCGGGACAGCTCCTGAGCTACACCTTC